The rows below give T cell receptor beta chains drawn from one sample of a study of blood T cell repertoires in COVID-19. Sequencing used immunoSEQ multiplex PCR; TCRdb keeps in-frame clones, though not all of them. The sample has over 200,000 clones, about 89% seen once; the top ten hold approximately 9%. The sample consisted of PBMCs or T cells enriched from blood (not recorded which). The receptors here all came from a man between 40 and 49 years old who had recovered from COVID-19. Both conserved end residues are part of each CDR3. D genes are given only for firm matches. Only part of the rows carry a size: once, few, many, or a class if the clone is expanded.

d_call | clone_size | j_call | v_call | cdr3_nt | cdr3_aa
- | - | TRBJ1-1 | TRBV10-3 | TGTGCCATCAGTGACTTTTCAGGGGACACTGAAGCTTTCTTT | CAISDFSGDTEAFF
- | once | TRBJ2-1 | TRBV3-1/TRBV3-2 | TGTGCCAGCAGCCCACGGGCAGGGGGGATAAGCTCCTACAATGAGCAGTTCTTC | CASSPRAGGISSYNEQFF
TRBD1 | - | TRBJ1-5 | TRBV5-1 | TGCGCCAGCAGCTGGACAGGGTTCAAGGATCAGCCCCAGCATTTT | CASSWTGFKDQPQHF
- | - | TRBJ2-7 | TRBV4-1 | TGCGCCAGCAGCCAAGATATAACTTTACTAGGGCAGTACTTC | CASSQDITLLGQYF
- | - | TRBJ1-3 | TRBV5-1 | TGCGCCAGCAGCAATGGAATGGGGGCGGCCTCTGGAAACACCATATATTTT | CASSNGMGAASGNTIYF
TRBD1 | - | TRBJ1-6 | TRBV25-1 | TGTGCCAGCAGTGAGGGACAGGGTCGTTCACCCCTCCACTTT | CASSEGQGRSPLHF
- | - | TRBJ1-4 | TRBV7-3 | TGTGCCAGCAGTCGCTCGACAGGACTTAATGAAAAACTGTTTTTT | CASSRSTGLNEKLFF
TRBD1 | once | TRBJ2-7 | TRBV7-9 | TGTGCCAGCAGCCGAACAGGGGTCGAGCAGTACTTC | CASSRTGVEQYF
- | - | TRBJ2-7 | TRBV12-3/TRBV12-4 | TGTGCCAGCAGTCCGGGTGGAGACTACGAGCAGTACTTC | CASSPGGDYEQYF
TRBD2 | - | TRBJ2-7 | TRBV4-3 | TGCGCCAGCAGCCAAGAGAGAGCGGGAGGAAGGCGCTACGAGCAGTACTTC | CASSQERAGGRRYEQYF
- | many | TRBJ2-4 | TRBV5-8 | TGTGCCAGCAGCTTCGTGGCAGGTAGTTTCGACATTCAGTACTTC | CASSFVAGSFDIQYF
- | - | TRBJ1-4 | TRBV6-5 | TGTGCCAGCAGTAAACAGGCAACTAATGAAAAACTGTTTTTT | CASSKQATNEKLFF
- | - | TRBJ1-2 | TRBV10-3 | TGTGCCATCAGTGACCCCGGGTTTAGCGGGTCAGCGGGTGGCTACACCTTC | CAISDPGFSGSAGGYTF
- | - | TRBJ2-7 | TRBV9 | TGTGCCAGCAGCTTAGCAGGGACTGCCTACGAGCAGTACTTC | CASSLAGTAYEQYF
- | - | TRBJ2-2 | TRBV15 | TGTGCCACCAGCAGAGATCCGCAGGGCGTTATCTCCGCAAACACCGGGGAGCTGTTTTTT | CATSRDPQGVISANTGELFF
- | - | TRBJ1-4 | TRBV7-9 | TGTGCCAGCAGCATCTGGGGACAATTACAGGAAAAACTGTTTTTT | CASSIWGQLQEKLFF
- | - | TRBJ2-1 | TRBV3-1/TRBV3-2 | TGTGCCAGCAGCCCACGTGGGCTAGCGACCTCCTACAATGAGCAGTTCTTC | CASSPRGLATSYNEQFF
TRBD1 | - | TRBJ2-5 | TRBV11-1 | TGTGCCAGCAGACGAGCAGGGGGACCTTGGGAGACCCAGTACTTC | CASRRAGGPWETQYF
- | - | TRBJ2-2 | TRBV7-8 | TGTGCCAGCAGCCCCCGGACTAACCAGAACACCGGGGAGCTGTTTTTT | CASSPRTNQNTGELFF
- | once | TRBJ2-5 | TRBV7-2 | TGTGCCAGCAGCAAAAGCGGCAGCGGAGAGACCCAGTACTTC | CASSKSGSGETQYF
- | - | TRBJ1-5 | TRBV6-1 | TGTGCCAGCAGTGAGTCGGGTCCCGGGGGGCCCCAGCATTTT | CASSESGPGGPQHF
- | - | TRBJ2-7 | TRBV5-1 | TGCGCCAGCAGCTTGGCCCTGGCGGCCACCTACGAGCAGTACTTC | CASSLALAATYEQYF
- | - | TRBJ2-1 | TRBV6-6 | TGTGCCAGCAGCTGGACAGAGTACAATGAGCAGTTCTTC | CASSWTEYNEQFF
TRBD2 | - | TRBJ2-7 | TRBV11-1 | TGTGCCAGCAGCCCCTTACTGACTAGCGGGAGCTACGAGCAGTACTTC | CASSPLLTSGSYEQYF
TRBD2 | - | TRBJ2-7 | TRBV18 | TGTGCCAGCAAAACCCCCGCGGGGGGGACCTACGAGCAGTACTTC | CASKTPAGGTYEQYF
TRBD1 | - | TRBJ2-7 | TRBV3-1/TRBV3-2 | TGTGCCAGCAGCCAAGCCGGGACAGGGGGTAGGTACGAGCAGTACTTC | CASSQAGTGGRYEQYF
TRBD1 | once | TRBJ2-7 | TRBV11-2 | TGTGCCAGCAGCTTACTTCGGGACAGAACCTACGAGCAGTACTTC | CASSLLRDRTYEQYF
TRBD1 | - | TRBJ1-5 | TRBV5-4 | TGTGCCAGCAGCTTGGACAGGGGGCTAAGTCAGCCCCAGCATTTT | CASSLDRGLSQPQHF
TRBD1 | - | TRBJ2-3 | TRBV28 | TGTGCCAGCAGTTTAACAGGGGGCCTGGGTACAGATACGCAGTATTTT | CASSLTGGLGTDTQYF
- | - | TRBJ2-7 | TRBV9 | TGTGCCAGCAGCGTAGACCCAGGGCTCGCCTACGAGCAGTACTTC | CASSVDPGLAYEQYF
TRBD2 | - | TRBJ2-1 | TRBV10-3 | TGTGCCATCAGTGACCACAAGGGAGGGGACAATGAGCAGTTCTTC | CAISDHKGGDNEQFF
- | - | TRBJ2-2 | TRBV19 | TGTGCCAGTACCGGAGGACCCGGGGAGCTGTTTTTT | CASTGGPGELFF
TRBD1 | - | TRBJ1-1 | TRBV29-1 | TGCAGCGGTTGGACGAGGACAGGGACGGAAGCTTTCTTT | CSGWTRTGTEAFF
TRBD1 | - | TRBJ2-7 | TRBV27 | TGTGCCAGCAGTTCCCCCCGGGGTCAGGGGGATATTTCCTTTACCTACGAGCAGTACTTC | CASSSPRGQGDISFTYEQYF
- | - | TRBJ1-1 | TRBV5-1 | TGCGCCAGCGGACCGCAGGGGCGCCCGGTCGCTTTCTTT | CASGPQGRPVAFF
TRBD2 | - | TRBJ2-1 | TRBV27 | TGTGCCAGCAGTTCCCGGATGCAGACTAGCGGGGACTACAATGAGCAGTTCTTC | CASSSRMQTSGDYNEQFF
TRBD2 | once | TRBJ2-1 | TRBV11-1 | TGTGCCAGCAGCCCGCTAGCGGGGGGTCATTACAATGAGCAGTTCTTC | CASSPLAGGHYNEQFF
- | - | TRBJ2-1 | TRBV4-3 | TGCGCCAGCAGCCAAGAAGCGGACTCCCTCTACAATGAGCAGTTCTTC | CASSQEADSLYNEQFF
- | - | TRBJ1-1 | TRBV18 | TGTGCCAGCTCACCACCTTCTGGAGATGAAGCTTTCTTT | CASSPPSGDEAFF
TRBD1 | once | TRBJ2-3 | TRBV28 | TGTGCCAGCCTCGGACAGGAAACAGGGAGTGACACAGATACGCAGTATTTT | CASLGQETGSDTDTQYF
TRBD2 | - | TRBJ2-3 | TRBV28 | TGTGCCAGCAGTTGGGCTAGCGGGAGTACAGATACGCAGTATTTT | CASSWASGSTDTQYF
- | - | TRBJ1-2 | TRBV9 | TGTGCCAGCAGCGTAGAAGTAAGGGGACTCAACTATGGCTACACCTTC | CASSVEVRGLNYGYTF
TRBD1 | - | TRBJ2-1 | TRBV3-1/TRBV3-2 | TGTGCCAGCAGCAACACTCGACAGGGCTCAAGCTTCTTC | CASSNTRQGSSFF
- | - | TRBJ2-2 | TRBV27 | TGTGCCAGCAGTTTCGAGAGAGGGGGCACCGGGGAGCTGTTTTTT | CASSFERGGTGELFF